Sequencing of this T cell receptor beta chain was carried out in a study of blood T cell repertoires in COVID-19. This CDR3 region has 14 residues. V lost 10 bases, J lost 4 bases, and 7 bases stayed unmatched. Germline V gene sequence: CDR1 MNHEY, CDR2 SMNVEV (reference sequence). Some clones are missing from TCRdb's copy, which holds only in-frame ones; the method was immunoSEQ multiplex PCR. Here the sample spans just under 65,000 clones, around 80% being singletons. The TCR comes from a human donor in a cohort sampled during active COVID-19. Sequenced material: peripheral blood. The chain employs TRBV27 and TRBJ2-2, with 9 bases identical to TRBD1. The CDR3 DNA follows: TGTGCCACCTCACAGGGGGCGAGCACCGGGGAGCTGTTTTTT. Its protein product is CATSQGASTGELFF.